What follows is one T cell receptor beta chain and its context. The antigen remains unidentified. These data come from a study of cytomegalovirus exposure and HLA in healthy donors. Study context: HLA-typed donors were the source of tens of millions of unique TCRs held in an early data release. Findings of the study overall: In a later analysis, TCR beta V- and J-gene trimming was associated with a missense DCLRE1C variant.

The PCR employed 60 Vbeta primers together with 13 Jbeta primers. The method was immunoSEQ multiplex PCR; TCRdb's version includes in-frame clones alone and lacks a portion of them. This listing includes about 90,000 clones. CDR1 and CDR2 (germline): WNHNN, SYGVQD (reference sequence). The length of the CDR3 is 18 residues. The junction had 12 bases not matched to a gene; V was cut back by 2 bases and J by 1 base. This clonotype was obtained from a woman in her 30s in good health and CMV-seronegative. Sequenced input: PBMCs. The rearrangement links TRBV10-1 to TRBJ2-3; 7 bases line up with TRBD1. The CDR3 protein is CASSELGAGGDGTDTQYF. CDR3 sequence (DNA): TGCGCCAGCAGTGAGCTAGGGGCAGGGGGAGACGGCACAGATACGCAGTATTTT.